This T cell receptor (beta chain) was sequenced for a study of blood T cell repertoires in COVID-19. In the study overall: Specimens from acute and convalescent COVID-19 originated in the United States, Italy and Spain. Nucleic acid was either cDNA or gDNA, and it came from T cells, B-cell-depleted T cells, or PBMCs.

With 4 bases removed from V and 8 bases from J, the gap between germline ends came to 6 bases. Germline CDR1 is LNHDA and CDR2 is SQIVND (reference sequence). The CDR3 runs 11 residues. Participants came from roughly 24 US areas, aged about 18 to 95 years. Cohort 3 recovered donors had two negative PCRs, clearance, or symptom resolution. Sequenced by immunoSEQ multiplex PCR; TCRdb stores in-frame clones only, minus some. The sample lists 450,000 to 500,000 clones, around 85% occurring once. The clonotype comes from a woman aged 60-75 years who had recovered from COVID-19. The material sequenced was PBMCs or T cells enriched from blood (not recorded which). The gene calls are TRBV19 and TRBJ2-1; D unclear. The CDR3 reads CASSRLDEQFF. DNA for the CDR3: TGTGCCAGTAGTAGGCTGGATGAGCAGTTCTTC.